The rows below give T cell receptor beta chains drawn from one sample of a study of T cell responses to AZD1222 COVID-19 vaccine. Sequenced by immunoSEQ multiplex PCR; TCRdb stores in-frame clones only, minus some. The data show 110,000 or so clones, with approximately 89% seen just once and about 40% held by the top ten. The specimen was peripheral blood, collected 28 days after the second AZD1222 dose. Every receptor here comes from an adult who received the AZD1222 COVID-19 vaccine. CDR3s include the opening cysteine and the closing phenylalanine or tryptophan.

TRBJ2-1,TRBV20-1,CSASAASNNEQFF
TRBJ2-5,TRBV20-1,CSAIRDKTQYF
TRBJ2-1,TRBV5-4,CASSLGLQGPNEQFF
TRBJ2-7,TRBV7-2,CASSPVQLAGVAYEQYF
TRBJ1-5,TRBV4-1,CASSHIRDGYNQPQHF
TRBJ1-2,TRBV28,CASKEGGNNYGYTF
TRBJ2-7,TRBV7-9,CASRSGTGTNEQYF
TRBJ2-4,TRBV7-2,CASSPGLAGAKNIQYF
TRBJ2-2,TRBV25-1,CASSAWGGGQELFF
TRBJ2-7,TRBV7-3,CASSLKAGVDEQYF
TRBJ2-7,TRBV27,CASSSARRGSYEQYF
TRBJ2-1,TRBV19,CASSTAPGGDQFF
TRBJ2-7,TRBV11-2,CASRKPGTSGKYEQYF
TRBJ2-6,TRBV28,CASSLGSSGANVLTF
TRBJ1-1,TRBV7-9,CASSLATRSTEAFF